This record covers a single TCR beta chain. Its specificity is unknown. CD4+CD25+CD127- Tregs, CD4+CD25- non-Tregs, CD4 and CD8 cells were sorted. The sample comes from a study of Tregs in tolerant kidney transplant recipients. Study-wide results and caveats: Activated donor B cell expansion appeared to reveal the most relevant donor-specific TCRbeta repertoire. This study did not directly address biological reproducibility. Findings come from small patient numbers and require larger validation.

TCRdb's copy holds only in-frame clones and misses some; the assay was immunoSEQ multiplex PCR. Of about 240,000 clones in the sample, more than 65% were seen once. With 6 bases removed from V and 6 bases from J, the gap between germline ends came to 12 bases. There are 12 residues in the CDR3. CDR1 is MNHNY and CDR2 is SVGAGI in the germline V gene (reference sequence). The sequence was collected from a human donor in good health. This chain connects TRBV6-6 to TRBJ2-7; D might be TRBD1 (5 bases). Specimen: CD4+ T cells from blood. Here the CDR3 DNA reads TGTGCCAGCAGCCTCGGACAAGGCGAGCAGTACTTC. It specifies CASSLGQGEQYF.